This T cell receptor (beta chain) came from a study of T cell repertoires in breast cancer (TCRdb year 2016). General notes on the study: Tumors, lymph nodes and peripheral blood lymphocytes from breast cancer patients, as well as peripheral blood from healthy control donors, were profiled. ER+/PR+ status was present in the majority of the 20 or so patient tumors that were analyzed for shared TCRs. The controls were nine healthy donors whose age range was similar to that of the patients. On average, approximately 500,000 sequences per sample and roughly 9.9 reads per input cell were obtained by sequencing. Because breast cancer has a low mutational burden and common mutations are rare, the study reasoned that TCRs shared between breast cancer patients would target shared antigens. Tumors and tumor-involved lymph nodes were minced and digested with Liberase and DNase, then filtered through 70-um and 40-um filters. Tumor-free lymph nodes were processed without enzymatic digestion, and blood samples were separated by Ficoll.

The library was generated by emulsion pairing. A second nested PCR with blocking oligos suppressed unpaired genes, then a third nested PCR added Illumina adaptors and barcodes. Each emulsion RT-PCR master mix contained about 4,500-270,000 T cells, with C-region, Stepout and V-region primers. The Micellula Emulsion and Purification Kit was used to make the emulsions, and Qiagen OneStep RT-PCR reagents were used for RT-PCR. Pooled libraries were sequenced with paired-end 2 x 250 reads on an Illumina MiSeq. The study's processing was this. Read pairs were joined in Galaxy and clipped at the engineered overlap into separate alpha and beta files; unclipped reads were discarded. Alpha-beta pairs were assigned using CompleteTCR, a MiTCR-based pipeline in which chains sharing read cluster identifiers are linked by an R script. TCR sequences observed only once, about 1-3.2%, were removed as potential sequencing errors. In-frame beta chains were kept once TCRdb had trimmed the public reads at Q25 with fastp and called clones with MiXCR. Every distinct CDR3 protein forms one entry, paired with its most common genes and DNA. TCRdb's processing, not the study's, gives the V and J calls here. The sample contains nearly 40,000 distinct CDR3 sequences, roughly 42% of them found a single time. Together, the top ten hold about 60% of the sample.

The study used an expanded emulsion RT-PCR method with primers for all TCR V genes to analyze paired alpha-beta TCRs of CD8+ T cells. CD8+ T cells were isolated with a CD8 positive selection kit and were then incubated overnight in approximately 10 IU/mL IL-2 prior to emulsion RT-PCR. On this clonotype: The specificity of this receptor is unknown. Base quality data are lacking; no much larger clone is found one base away.

Broad study findings and their caveats: Possible tumor specificity was suggested for 20 or so TCR pairs that were shared across seven or more patient tumors yet rarely found in control blood. Sentinel lymph nodes involved by tumor shared about fourfold more TCRs with matched tumor repertoires than tumor-free nodes did (approximately 8% versus 2%). Shared TCRs were encoded by various nucleotide sequences, which suggests selection and expansion based on antigen. Discarding singleton TCRs and sampling only part of each tumor may have missed genuine antitumor clones. Because transcript abundance and primer differences skewed clone recovery, emulsion RT-PCR was regarded as qualitative rather than quantitative.

This clonotype was obtained from a pool of human donors with breast cancer or a healthy control (not recorded which). The sample consisted of CD8+ T cells.

Here is the DNA: TGCGCCAGCAGCTGGCGGGACACCCAAGAGACCCAGTACTTC. Its product reads: CASSWRDTQETQYF. The V and J segments used are TRBV5-1 and TRBJ2-5; the D call is tentative, TRBD1 or TRBD2, as each matches 6 bases. The CDR3 starts with the cysteine, ends with the phenylalanine, and has 14 residues. Only CDR3 DNA is held: 42 bases, read in frame from base 1. The germline ends are 10 bases apart after V is trimmed by 3 bases and J by 1 base. Via the germline V gene, CDR1 is SGHRS and CDR2 YFSETQ.